Following are 5 T cell receptor beta chains from one sample sequenced in a study of PD-1 blockade in classical Hodgkin lymphoma. Every patient experienced relapse after autologous stem cell transplantation, and brentuximab vedotin exposure varied. Using immunoSEQ multiplex PCR, the repertoire was profiled, and TCRdb retains in-frame clones only, with some absent. Of just over 25,000 clones listed, 85% to 90% are singletons. Here the sequenced sample was peripheral blood mononuclear cells (PBMCs), taken at baseline. The origin of the receptors is a human donor with classical Hodgkin lymphoma.

V and J are TRBV5-1 and TRBJ2-7; D is unclear. Germline CDR1 SGHRS, CDR2 YFSETQ. V dropped 0 bases and J dropped 4 bases, with 14 bases sitting between them. The CDR3 is 15 amino acids. The CDR3 protein is CASSLGNTQSYEQYF. CDR3 DNA: TGCGCCAGCAGCTTGGGAAACACCCAGTCGTACGAGCAGTACTTC. The complete variable domain, with remaining parts taken from reference TRBV5-1 and TRBJ2-7, reads KAGVTQTPRYLIKTRGQQVTLSCSPISGHRSVSWYQQTPGQGLQFLFEYFSETQRNKGNFPGRFSGRQFSNSRSEMNVSTLELGDSALYLCASSLGNTQSYEQYFGPGTRLTVT.

V usage is TRBV7-9 and J usage is TRBJ1-2, with no clear D. The CDR3 loop spans 15 amino acids. V shed 7 bases and J shed 6 bases, with 21 bases lying between them. Germline V gene data show CDR1 as SEHNR and CDR2 as FQNEAQ (reference sequence). The CDR3, as DNA: TGTGCCAGCACCCGGGAGGGCTCGGATGTTCATGGCTACACCTTC. It specifies CASTREGSDVHGYTF.

This chain links TRBV5-1 with TRBJ2-3, with D tentatively TRBD1 (6 bases). Trimming left V 2 bases short and J 2 bases short, with 9 bases between. CDR3 length equals 14 residues. CDR1 and CDR2 from the germline V gene are SGHRS and YFSETQ. The CDR3 bases are TGCGCCAGCAGCTTACAGGGTTTCACAGATACGCAGTATTTT. Translation: CASSLQGFTDTQYF. Variable domain in full (rest from reference TRBV5-1 and TRBJ2-3): KAGVTQTPRYLIKTRGQQVTLSCSPISGHRSVSWYQQTPGQGLQFLFEYFSETQRNKGNFPGRFSGRQFSNSRSEMNVSTLELGDSALYLCASSLQGFTDTQYFGPGTRLTVL.

This clone was found a few times. This chain uses TRBV5-1 with TRBJ2-5, with 8 bases matching TRBD1. The CDR3 is made up of 15 amino acids. CDR1 SGHRS and CDR2 YFSETQ come from the germline V gene. V was clipped by 0 bases and J by 5 bases; unmatched bases: 6. CDR3: CASSLGGQDSETQYF. The CDR3 DNA sequence: TGCGCCAGCAGCTTGGGGGGACAGGATTCGGAGACCCAGTACTTC.

This rearrangement joins TRBV5-1 to TRBJ2-6, with a weak D call TRBD1 (6 bases). Germline CDR1 reads SGHRS; CDR2 reads YFSETQ. There are 15 residues in the CDR3. V was clipped by 2 bases and J by 2 bases, with 8 bases between them. In DNA, the CDR3 is TGCGCCAGCAGCTTACAGGGACCTGGGGCCAACGTCCTGACTTTC. This sequence encodes CASSLQGPGANVLTF.